This T cell receptor (beta chain) was retrieved from a study of cytomegalovirus exposure and HLA in healthy donors. Study-wide results and limits: The study recorded about 150 TCR beta chains that were cytomegalovirus-associated. As was reported, the classifier diagnosed cytomegalovirus status with high specificity and sensitivity. In vitro experiments confirmed that a few CMV-associated chains were specific for CMV antigens.

Points on this clone: No antigen is known for it.

The donors were part of the validation cohort of 120 subjects. That cohort was separate from the first cohort, which comprised 500 to 700 subjects. TCRdb's copy holds only in-frame clones and misses some; the assay was immunoSEQ multiplex PCR. The repertoire consists of about 110,000 clones, with about 88% occurring once and the leading ten covering 1.5% to 2%. The junction had 4 bases not matched to a gene; V was cut back by 5 bases and J by 2 bases. The CDR3 loop spans 14 amino acids. CDR1 and CDR2 (germline): LNHDA, SQIVND (reference sequence). The chain carries TRBV19 and TRBJ2-5; 8 positions agree with TRBD1. The sequenced sample consisted of PBMCs. The sequence came from a woman aged 18-29 years in good health and CMV-seropositive. This chain's CDR3 is CASSVGTGQETQYF. CDR3 coding DNA: TGTGCCAGTAGTGTCGGGACAGGACAAGAGACCCAGTACTTC.